Presented here are 5 T cell receptor beta chains from one specimen sequenced in a study of blood T cell repertoires in COVID-19. Using immunoSEQ multiplex PCR, the repertoire was profiled, and TCRdb retains in-frame clones only, with some absent. The sample lists roughly 130,000 clones, about 87% occurring once. Sequences were obtained from peripheral blood. The receptor set was obtained from a woman in her sixties or seventies with acute or convalescent COVID-19.

This clone occurred once. This rearrangement joins TRBV7-9 to TRBJ1-2, with 9 nucleotides matching TRBD1. The CDR3 length is 15 residues. V lost 6 bases, J lost 3 bases, and 8 bases stayed unmatched. Looked up from germline, CDR1 is SEHNR and CDR2 is FQNEAQ (reference sequence). For the CDR3, the DNA is TGTGCCAGCAGAACCTGGGACAGGGAGGACTATGGCTACACCTTC. Translation: CASRTWDREDYGYTF.

V and J are TRBV19 and TRBJ1-1; tentatively, D is TRBD1 (6 bases). The length of the CDR3 is 14 residues. CDR1 is LNHDA, CDR2 SQIVND, per germline (reference sequence). Between the trimmed V and J ends, which lost 3 bases and 1 base, there was a span of 9 bases. In DNA form, the CDR3 reads TGTGCCAGTAGTATCAGCAGGGGGAACACTGAAGCTTTCTTT. It codes for CASSISRGNTEAFF.

V is TRBV6-5 and J is TRBJ1-1, with TRBD1 matching over 9 bases. Germline V gives CDR1 MNHEY, CDR2 SVGAGI. This CDR3 spans 15 amino acids. V shed 6 bases, J shed 1 base, and the junction held 6 bases outside the gene matches. In nucleotides, the CDR3 is TGTGCCAGCAGGACACAGGGGGCTTCGAACACTGAAGCTTTCTTT. It specifies CASRTQGASNTEAFF.

This chain uses TRBV2 with TRBJ2-1, with D possibly being TRBD2 (5 bases). The V end was cut by 2 bases, the J end by 4 bases, with 9 bases between. The germline V gene encodes CDR1 SNHLY and CDR2 FYNNEI. The CDR3 contains 14 residues. This CDR3 is CASSERGYYNEQFF. For the CDR3, the DNA is TGTGCCAGCAGTGAACGAGGGTATTACAATGAGCAGTTCTTC.

The CDR3 DNA sequence: TGTGCCAGCAGTGAGGCGGGAGGCTTAACAGATACGCAGTATTTT. Its protein product is CASSEAGGLTDTQYF. This chain links TRBV2 with TRBJ2-3; TRBD2 agrees at 8 bases. The CDR3 covers 15 residues. Germline V gene lookup returns CDR1 SNHLY and CDR2 FYNNEI. V shed 3 bases, J shed 3 bases, and the junction held 5 bases outside the gene matches.